These T cell receptor beta chains were read from a single sample in a study of identifying expanded T cells in peripheral blood. Data came from immunoSEQ multiplex PCR; TCRdb stores just in-frame clones and leaves some out. Among about 100,000 clones listed, 75% to 90% were seen once. Source material: blood. The receptor source for this set is a person between 18 and 75 years old in good health. Both conserved end residues are part of each CDR3. The order of the fields is V gene, D gene, J gene, clone size, CDR3 DNA, CDR3 protein. D genes are given only for firm matches. Clone size is stated in some rows and not others, as once, few, many or a class when expanded.

TRBV19	-	TRBJ1-1	-	TGTGCCAGTAGGACCAAGGGAGGGGTAGCGGCTTTCTTT	CASRTKGGVAAFF
TRBV13	TRBD2	TRBJ2-3	once	TGTGCCAGCAGCCTAAGGACTAGCGGCCGGGGGTATTTT	CASSLRTSGRGYF
TRBV19	-	TRBJ2-7	-	TGTGCCAGTAGTGGCAGGGACCCCTCCGAGCAGTACTTC	CASSGRDPSEQYF
TRBV11-2	-	TRBJ1-6	once	TGTGCCAGCAGCCGATATAAGGGGAGCTCCTATAATTCACCCCTCCACTTT	CASSRYKGSSYNSPLHF
TRBV4-2	TRBD2	TRBJ2-1	once	TGTGCCAGCAGCCCGGCGGGAGGATGGAATGAGCAGTTCTTC	CASSPAGGWNEQFF
TRBV27	-	TRBJ1-1	-	TGTGCCAGCAGGGGCCGGCGGGACACTGAAGCTTTCTTT	CASRGRRDTEAFF
TRBV18	-	TRBJ2-3	-	TGTGCCAGCTCACCAGGGGGCGCAGATACGCAGTATTTT	CASSPGGADTQYF
TRBV19	-	TRBJ2-3	-	TGTGCCAGTAGTATTTTCCACCCTAGCACAGATACGCAGTATTTT	CASSIFHPSTDTQYF
TRBV4-1	-	TRBJ2-2	-	TGCGCCAGCAGCCAAGAGGGTGGGAGAAGGGGCACCGGGGAGCTGTTTTTT	CASSQEGGRRGTGELFF
TRBV5-1	-	TRBJ1-6	-	TGCGCCAGCAGCAGCGGGACGGGGAATAATTCACCCCTCCACTTT	CASSSGTGNNSPLHF
TRBV6-5	-	TRBJ2-2	-	TGTGCCAGCAGCCCCAGGGTCACCGGGGAGCTGTTTTTT	CASSPRVTGELFF
TRBV6-1	-	TRBJ1-2	-	TGTGCCAGCAGCCAACCCCCCGGATCCTATGGCTACACCTTC	CASSQPPGSYGYTF
TRBV18	-	TRBJ2-3	-	TGTGCCAGCTCACCACAAGCAGATACGCAGTATTTT	CASSPQADTQYF
TRBV14	-	TRBJ2-2	once	TGTGCCAGCAGCCAAGAGCAGGGAAGAACCGGGGAGCTGTTTTTT	CASSQEQGRTGELFF
TRBV7-8	-	TRBJ1-2	-	TGTGCCAGCAGCCCCATCGGGGGGAGAGGCTACACCTTC	CASSPIGGRGYTF
TRBV19	-	TRBJ1-6	-	TGTGCCAGTACTCCAAAGGCCGGCCACTCCTATAATTCACCCCTCCACTTT	CASTPKAGHSYNSPLHF
TRBV20-1	-	TRBJ1-1	once	TGCAGTGCTAGTAAGAACACTGAAGCTTTCTTT	CSASKNTEAFF
TRBV5-4	-	TRBJ2-5	-	TGTGCCAGCAGTCAGCGGGAGACCCAGTACTTC	CASSQRETQYF
TRBV9	-	TRBJ1-1	-	TGTGCCAGCAGCGTAACGGGGACTATGAACACTGAAGCTTTCTTT	CASSVTGTMNTEAFF
TRBV18	-	TRBJ2-5	-	TGTGCCAGCTCGCCCCAAAGGGCGACCCAGTACTTC	CASSPQRATQYF
TRBV27	-	TRBJ2-7	-	TGTGCCAGCAGTTTATTATCCCGGAGGGCGCTGTACTTC	CASSLLSRRALYF
TRBV5-1	-	TRBJ2-5	once	TGCGCCAGCAGCTTGGTTGGGAGGGAGACCCAGTACTTC	CASSLVGRETQYF
TRBV6-6	-	TRBJ2-7	-	TGTGCCAGCAGTTATGCAGGAACCTACGAGCAGTACTTC	CASSYAGTYEQYF
TRBV5-6	-	TRBJ1-2	once	TGTGCCAGCAGCCGTACGACAGGTTTTCAGAGTGGCTACACCTTC	CASSRTTGFQSGYTF
TRBV4-2	TRBD2	TRBJ2-1	-	TGTGCCAGCAGCCAAGAAACCCTAGCGGGGGACCCCCATGAGCAGTTCTTC	CASSQETLAGDPHEQFF
TRBV11-2	TRBD2	TRBJ2-3	once	TGTGCCAGCAGCTCTAGCGGGATCGGGACTAGCACAGATACGCAGTATTTT	CASSSSGIGTSTDTQYF
TRBV6-1	-	TRBJ1-1	-	TGTGCCAGCAGTGACCTATCACAGGGTGACACTGAAGCTTTCTTT	CASSDLSQGDTEAFF
TRBV21-1	-	TRBJ2-5	-	TGTGCCAGCAGCAAAGTGGAAGGGGGTCGAGAGACCCAGTACTTC	CASSKVEGGRETQYF
TRBV7-2	TRBD2	TRBJ2-3	-	TGTGCCAGCAGCTTAGCAGCCCCGGGGCTAGCGGGAGTGAGAGATACGCAGTATTTT	CASSLAAPGLAGVRDTQYF
TRBV11-3	-	TRBJ2-3	-	TGTGCCAGCAGCTTAGCGGACTTCCCTCGGGATACGCAGTATTTT	CASSLADFPRDTQYF
TRBV6-5	TRBD2	TRBJ2-1	-	TGTGCCAGCAGTTACTCGTTTCTAGCGGGGTACAATGAGCAGTTCTTC	CASSYSFLAGYNEQFF
TRBV5-4	-	TRBJ1-1	-	TGTGCCAGCAGCCAAGGATGGGTTGGCGGAATGAACACTGAAGCTTTCTTT	CASSQGWVGGMNTEAFF
TRBV5-6	TRBD2	TRBJ2-1	-	TGTGCCAGCAGCTTGGGGACTAGCCGTGGGTACAATGAGCAGTTCTTC	CASSLGTSRGYNEQFF
TRBV11-2	TRBD1	TRBJ2-7	-	TGTGCCAGCAGTCATCTCCCAGGGGGCTACGAGCAGTACTTC	CASSHLPGGYEQYF
TRBV5-1	-	TRBJ1-6	few	TGCGCCAGCAGCTTGGTGGGACTCCGGAATTCACCCCTCCACTTT	CASSLVGLRNSPLHF
TRBV19	-	TRBJ1-2	few	TGTGCCAGTAGTATAGAACGGAACTATGGCTACACCTTC	CASSIERNYGYTF
TRBV2	TRBD1	TRBJ1-5	-	TGTGCCAGCAGGACGGACAGGGGGAATCAGCCCCAGCATTTT	CASRTDRGNQPQHF
TRBV18	TRBD1	TRBJ1-3	-	TGTGCCAGCTCCTTGGGACAGGCTGGAAACACCATATATTTT	CASSLGQAGNTIYF
TRBV27	TRBD1	TRBJ2-7	once	TGTGCCAGCACCCCCCGGGGGACAGGGTTAAACGAGCAGTACTTC	CASTPRGTGLNEQYF
TRBV5-6	TRBD1	TRBJ2-7	-	TGTGCCAGCAGCTTGGGGACAGGGTTGCACGAGCAGTACTTC	CASSLGTGLHEQYF
TRBV6-6	-	TRBJ1-2	-	TGTGCCAGCAGTTCGACCGAGGCTAACTATGGCTACACCTTC	CASSSTEANYGYTF
TRBV6-1	TRBD1	TRBJ2-2	once	TGTGCCAGCAGTAGGACAGGGGGCAGTGGCGGGGAGCTGTTTTTT	CASSRTGGSGGELFF
TRBV30	-	TRBJ2-1	once	TGTGCCTGGACCCCCTTGACTAGTTACCCTGTGGGGTTCTTC	CAWTPLTSYPVGFF
TRBV6-5	-	TRBJ2-7	-	TGTGCCAGCAGTTACTCGAGGGACAAATCCTACGAGCAGTACTTC	CASSYSRDKSYEQYF
TRBV19	-	TRBJ1-2	-	TGTGCCAGTAGTATCGTTGTGGGGGGGGCCGCTGGCTACACCTTC	CASSIVVGGAAGYTF